One TCR beta chain is described in this entry. Antigen unknown. The source of the sample is a study of shared clonotypes between healthy human individuals. Clones were sequenced by immunoSEQ multiplex PCR, and TCRdb holds only the in-frame ones, with some missing. Seen here are approximately 2,300,000 clones, roughly 92% observed once, and the top ten hold approximately 0.4%. Broader study findings: Sharing across four donors was highest in naive CD4 (around 5%) and lowest in memory CD8 (about 0.4%). As a rule, naive subsets had a larger estimated richness than memory subsets.

Germline trimming cut 6 bases from V and 5 bases from J; bases unmatched to any gene: 8. Germline loops: CDR1 SNHLY, CDR2 FYNNEI. This CDR3 comprises 15 residues. Every donor, a Caucasian adult, lived in Nashville, Tennessee. The rearrangement joins TRBV2 to TRBJ2-2, with 8 bases that match TRBD2. The sequenced material came from naive CD4+ T cells from PBMCs. The sample's subset: CD45RA+ positively selected. The TCR was taken from a man aged 18-30 years in good health. Some clones in this sample may be carry-over from other donors' samples. The CDR3 region is CASSGTRGGTGELFF. The CDR3 nucleotides are TGTGCCAGCAGCGGGACTAGGGGTGGTACCGGGGAGCTGTTTTTT. The full variable domain, with the rest looked up from reference TRBV2 and TRBJ2-2, is EPEVTQTPSHQVTQMGQEVILRCVPISNHLYFYWYRQILGQKVEFLVSFYNNEISEKSEIFDDQFSVERPDGSNFTLKIRSTKLEDSAMYFCASSGTRGGTGELFFGEGSRLTVL.